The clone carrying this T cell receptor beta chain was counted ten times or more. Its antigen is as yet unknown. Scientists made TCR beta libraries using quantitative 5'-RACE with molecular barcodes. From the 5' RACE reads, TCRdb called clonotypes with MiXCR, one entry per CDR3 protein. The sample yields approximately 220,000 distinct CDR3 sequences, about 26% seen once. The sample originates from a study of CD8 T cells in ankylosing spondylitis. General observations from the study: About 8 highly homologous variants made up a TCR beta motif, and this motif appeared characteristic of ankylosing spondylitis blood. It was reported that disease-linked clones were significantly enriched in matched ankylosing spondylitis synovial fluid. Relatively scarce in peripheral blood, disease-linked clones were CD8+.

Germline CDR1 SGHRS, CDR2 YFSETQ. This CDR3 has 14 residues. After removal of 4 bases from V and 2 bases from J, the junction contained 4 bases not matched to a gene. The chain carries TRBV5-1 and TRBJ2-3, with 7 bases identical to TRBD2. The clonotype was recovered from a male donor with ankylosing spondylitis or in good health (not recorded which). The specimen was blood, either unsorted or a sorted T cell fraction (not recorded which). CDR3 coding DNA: TGCGCCAGCAGCCAAGCGGGGAACACAGATACGCAGTATTTT. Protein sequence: CASSQAGNTDTQYF.